The 31 T cell receptor beta chains below all came from one sample that was sequenced in a study of CXCR3-negative and CXCR3-positive naive CD8 T cells. TRB cDNA was prepared as libraries by UMI-labeled 5' RACE. TCRdb re-called the 5' RACE reads and catalogs CDR3 proteins one per entry, DNA excluded. Its listing shows about 62,000 distinct CDR3 sequences. The source material was naive CXCR3- CD8+ T cells from blood. Subset denoted: CD45RO-CCR7+CD27+CD95- naive CD8+ T cells lacking CXCR3 (TNR3-). These receptors all stem from a human donor in good health. Some clones in this sample may be carry-over from other donors' samples.

V gene TRBV6-5 combines with J gene TRBJ1-2. The CDR3 totals 15 residues. In germline, CDR1 is MNHEY, CDR2 SVGAGI. CDR3 loop: CASSARPSGGDGYTF.

CDR3: CASRQPGDSGDLRNTGELFF. The chain joins TRBV2 to TRBJ2-2; the D call from TCRdb, TRBD2, cannot be confirmed without DNA. CDR1 is SNHLY, CDR2 FYNNEI, per germline. The CDR3 sequence is 20 residues long.

The chain is built from TRBV5-1 and TRBJ2-7. The length of the CDR3 is 15 residues. Germline assignment: CDR1 SGHRS and CDR2 YFSETQ. CDR3 in amino acids: CASSLAQGTSYEQYF.

The genes are TRBV10-3 and TRBJ1-1. The CDR3 extends over 13 amino acids. Germline values: CDR1 ENHRY, CDR2 SYGVKD. CDR3: CAIRDSSNTEAFF.

V usage is TRBV12-3 or TRBV12-4 and J usage is TRBJ1-2; TCRdb calls TRBD1, which cannot be checked without DNA. The CDR3 spans 17 residues. The chain's CDR3 is CASSFFLAGGMNYGYTF.

The rearrangement uses TRBV29-1 and TRBJ2-2; TCRdb reports TRBD1, a call that lacks DNA to check it against. This CDR3 region has 14 residues. From germline, CDR1 is SQVTM and CDR2 ANQGSEA. The CDR3 protein is CSVGASGMGGELFF.

This chain connects TRBV7-9 to TRBJ2-7; TCRdb's assignment of TRBD1 cannot be checked, as there is no DNA. The CDR3 runs to 12 residues. The germline V gene encodes CDR1 SEHNR and CDR2 FQNEAQ (reference sequence). CDR3 sequence reads: CASSLMGAEQYF.

The rearrangement joins TRBV5-1 to TRBJ1-1; TCRdb reports TRBD1, a call that lacks DNA to check it against. Germline-derived CDR1 and CDR2 are SGHRS and YFSETQ. The CDR3 covers 13 residues. The CDR3 loop reads CASSLLGGTEAFF.

V usage is TRBV28 and J usage is TRBJ2-3; TCRdb outputs TRBD2, but without DNA this stays unchecked. The CDR3 runs 15 residues. CDR1 is MDHEN and CDR2 is SYDVKM in the germline V gene. CDR3 loop: CASSPSGLSTDTQYF.

V gene TRBV29-1 combines with J gene TRBJ1-2; the TRBD1 assignment by TCRdb is unverifiable without DNA. The V gene's germline CDR1 is SQVTM and CDR2 ANQGSEA. This CDR3 is built from 16 residues. CDR3 sequence reads: CSVEGSGQEENYGYTF.

The chain uses TRBV4-2 and TRBJ2-7; without DNA, the TCRdb call of TRBD1 cannot be checked. The V gene's germline CDR1 is LGHNA and CDR2 YNFKEQ. CDR3 length: 14 residues. The CDR3 here is CASQQGIGSYEQYF.

This chain connects TRBV4-3 to TRBJ2-2. The CDR3 covers 16 residues. Germline values: CDR1 LGHNA, CDR2 YSLEER. CDR3 amino acids: CASSQDDRSNTGELFF.

The chain carries TRBV27 and TRBJ2-7. Germline values: CDR1 MNHEY, CDR2 SMNVEV (reference sequence). The CDR3 is 14 residues long. The CDR3 reads CASSLSDDSYEQYF.

The rearrangement uses TRBV20-1 and TRBJ1-6. The CDR3 has 18 residues. CDR1 and CDR2 (germline): DFQATT, SNEGSKA (reference sequence). CDR3 sequence reads: CSATHGGAANSKYSPLHF.

The chain combines TRBV5-1 with TRBJ2-1; TCRdb's D call of TRBD2 is untestable without DNA. The CDR3 is made up of 18 amino acids. CDR1 and CDR2 (germline): SGHRS, YFSETQ. This CDR3 is CASSLARIAGVSYNEQFF.

This chain links TRBV20-1 with TRBJ1-1. The V gene's germline CDR1 is DFQATT and CDR2 SNEGSKA (reference sequence). The CDR3 loop spans 11 amino acids. This CDR3 reads CSARWGTEAFF.

CDR3 in amino acids: CASSLQSGGVSYNEQFF. This chain links TRBV14 with TRBJ2-1; there is no DNA to check the TCRdb D call of TRBD2. CDR1 and CDR2 from the germline V gene are SGHDN and FVKESK. This CDR3 region has 17 residues.

This chain connects TRBV6-2 or TRBV6-3 to TRBJ2-1. The CDR3 is 13 amino acids. CDR1 and CDR2 (germline): MNHEY, SVGEGT. The CDR3: CASSYSRVEEQFF.

V usage is TRBV4-1 and J usage is TRBJ2-2. The CDR3 has 16 amino acids. CDR1 and CDR2 (germline): MGHRA, YSYEKL. The CDR3 sequence: CASSQGAGGNTGELFF.

The chain has TRBV29-1 and TRBJ2-1; TCRdb reports TRBD2, a call that lacks DNA to check it against. This CDR3 is built from 18 residues. Germline V gene lookup returns CDR1 SQVTM and CDR2 ANQGSEA. The CDR3 spells CSVEGLIEGLAVYNEQFF.

This rearrangement joins TRBV9 to TRBJ1-2; checking the TCRdb D call of TRBD1 is not possible without DNA. This CDR3 region has 14 residues. Per the germline V gene, CDR1 is SGDLS and CDR2 is YYNGEE. The CDR3 region is CASSVEGGFGGYTF.

The rearrangement uses TRBV6-5 and TRBJ1-1. The CDR3 runs to 15 residues. Germline CDR1 MNHEY, CDR2 SVGAGI. This CDR3 reads CASSYSTGPVTEAFF.

The chain employs TRBV25-1 and TRBJ2-1; no DNA is available, so the TRBD2 call from TCRdb remains unchecked. The CDR3 consists of 18 residues. The germline V gene has CDR1 MGHDK and CDR2 SYGVNS. CDR3 protein: CASSETVILAPRYNEQFF.

This chain connects TRBV18 to TRBJ2-7. The CDR3 loop spans 15 amino acids. Germline V gene sequence: CDR1 KGHSH, CDR2 LQKENI. The CDR3 protein is CASSPVQDVTYEQYF.

The chain links TRBV4-1 to TRBJ2-6; the D call from TCRdb, TRBD1, cannot be confirmed without DNA. The CDR3 is 18 residues long. Germline CDR1 and CDR2: MGHRA and YSYEKL. The CDR3 sequence is CASSQDRVESSGANVLTF.

The CDR3 protein is CASSSRKGQGYNEQFF. The chain combines TRBV5-8 with TRBJ2-1; TCRdb indicates TRBD1, and absent DNA this call remains unverified. There are 16 residues in the CDR3. CDR1 SGHTS and CDR2 YDEGEE come from the germline V gene.

The chain employs TRBV11-2 and TRBJ1-1; TCRdb proposes TRBD1, but this gene call is untestable without DNA. Germline V gene data show CDR1 as SGHAT and CDR2 as FQNNGV. The CDR3 totals 14 residues. CDR3 sequence reads: CASSLGAGNTEAFF.

The rearrangement links TRBV6-4 to TRBJ2-1; TCRdb's D call of TRBD1 is untestable without DNA. The CDR3 runs 15 residues. Per the germline V gene, CDR1 is MRHNA and CDR2 is SNTAGT. CDR3 in amino acids: CASSRDRGLYNEQFF.

V gene TRBV6-5 combines with J gene TRBJ2-2. Germline lookup yields CDR1 MNHEY and CDR2 SVGAGI. The CDR3 length is 11 residues. This chain's CDR3 is CASSSSGELFF.

Here the CDR3 reads CASSIDPTRVEWEQYF. This sequence joins TRBV5-1 and TRBJ2-7; TCRdb's D call of TRBD1 is untestable without DNA. The CDR3 has 16 amino acids. Germline CDR1 SGHRS, CDR2 YFSETQ.

The chain uses TRBV7-9 and TRBJ2-1; the TCRdb call, TRBD1, lacks DNA for checking. The CDR3 runs to 15 residues. CDR1 is SEHNR, CDR2 FQNEAQ, per germline (reference sequence). The CDR3 protein is CASSPRASSYNEQFF. Supplemented by reference TRBV7-9 and TRBJ2-1, the full variable domain reads DTGVSQNPRHKITKRGQNVTFRCDPISEHNRLYWYRQTLGQGPEFLTYFQNEAQLEKSRLLSDRFSAERPKGSFSTLEIQRTEQGDSAMYLCASSPRASSYNEQFFGPGTRLTVL.